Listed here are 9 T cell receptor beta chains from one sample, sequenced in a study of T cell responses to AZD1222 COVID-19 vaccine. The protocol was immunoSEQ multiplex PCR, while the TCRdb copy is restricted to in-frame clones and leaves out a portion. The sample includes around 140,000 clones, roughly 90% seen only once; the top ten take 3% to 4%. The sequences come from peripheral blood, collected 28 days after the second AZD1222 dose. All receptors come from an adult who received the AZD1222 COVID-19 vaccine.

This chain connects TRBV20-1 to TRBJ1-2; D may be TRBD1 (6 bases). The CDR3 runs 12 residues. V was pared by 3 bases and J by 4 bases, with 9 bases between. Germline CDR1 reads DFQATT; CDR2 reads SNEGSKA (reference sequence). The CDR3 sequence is CSASRGGYGYTF. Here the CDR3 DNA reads TGCAGTGCTAGTCGAGGGGGCTATGGCTACACCTTC.

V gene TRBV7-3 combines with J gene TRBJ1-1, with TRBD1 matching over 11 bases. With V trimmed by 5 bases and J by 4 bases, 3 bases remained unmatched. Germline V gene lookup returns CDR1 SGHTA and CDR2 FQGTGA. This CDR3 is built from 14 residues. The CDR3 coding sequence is TGTGCCAGCAGCAGGGACAGGGGGAGCACTGAAGCTTTCTTT. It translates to CASSRDRGSTEAFF.

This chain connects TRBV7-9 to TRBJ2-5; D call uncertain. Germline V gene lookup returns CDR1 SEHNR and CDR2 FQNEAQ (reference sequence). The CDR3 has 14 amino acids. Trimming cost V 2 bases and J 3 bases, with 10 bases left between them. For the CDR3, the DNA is TGTGCCAGCAGCTTACTATCCAGGAAAGAGACCCAGTACTTC. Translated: CASSLLSRKETQYF.

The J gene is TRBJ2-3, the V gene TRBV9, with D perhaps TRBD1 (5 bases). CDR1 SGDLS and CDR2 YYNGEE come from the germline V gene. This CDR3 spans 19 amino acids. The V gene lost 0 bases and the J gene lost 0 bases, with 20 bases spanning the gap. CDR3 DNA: TGTGCCAGCAGCGTAGGTGACAGTGATTGGGATTTTAGCACAGATACGCAGTATTTT. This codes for CASSVGDSDWDFSTDTQYF.

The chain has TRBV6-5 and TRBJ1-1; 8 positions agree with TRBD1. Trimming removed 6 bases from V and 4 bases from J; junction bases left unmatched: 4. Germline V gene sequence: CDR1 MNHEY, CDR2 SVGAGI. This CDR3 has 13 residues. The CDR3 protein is CASSVDRGTEAFF. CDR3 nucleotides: TGTGCCAGCAGCGTAGACAGGGGCACTGAAGCTTTCTTT.

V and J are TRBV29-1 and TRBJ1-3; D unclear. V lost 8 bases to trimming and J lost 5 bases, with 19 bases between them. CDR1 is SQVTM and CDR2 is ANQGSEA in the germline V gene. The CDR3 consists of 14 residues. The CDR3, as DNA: TGCAGCTTTGCTGGATCGGGCGGAAGAAACACCATATATTTT. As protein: CSFAGSGGRNTIYF.

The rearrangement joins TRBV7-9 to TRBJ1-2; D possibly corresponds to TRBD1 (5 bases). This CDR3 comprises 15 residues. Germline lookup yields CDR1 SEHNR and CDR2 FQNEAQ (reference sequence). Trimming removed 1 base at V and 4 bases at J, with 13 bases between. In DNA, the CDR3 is TGTGCCAGCAGCTTAGGGGAGGGACTCATCTATGGCTACACCTTC. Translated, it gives CASSLGEGLIYGYTF. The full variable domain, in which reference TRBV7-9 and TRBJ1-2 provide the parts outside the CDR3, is DTGVSQNPRHKITKRGQNVTFRCDPISEHNRLYWYRQTLGQGPEFLTYFQNEAQLEKSRLLSDRFSAERPKGSFSTLEIQRTEQGDSAMYLCASSLGEGLIYGYTFGSGTRLTVV.

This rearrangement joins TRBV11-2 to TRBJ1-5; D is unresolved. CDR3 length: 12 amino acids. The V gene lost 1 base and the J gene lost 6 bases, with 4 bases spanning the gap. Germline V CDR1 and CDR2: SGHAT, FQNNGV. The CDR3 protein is CASSLGVQPQHF. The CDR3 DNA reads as TGTGCCAGCAGCTTAGGGGTTCAGCCCCAGCATTTT.

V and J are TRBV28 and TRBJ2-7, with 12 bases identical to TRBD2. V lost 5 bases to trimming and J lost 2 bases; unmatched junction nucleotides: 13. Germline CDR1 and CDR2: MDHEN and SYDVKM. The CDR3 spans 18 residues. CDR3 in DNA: TGTGCCAGCAGTCCGGCGCTAGCGGGAGGGCCATTCACCTACGAGCAGTACTTC. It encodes CASSPALAGGPFTYEQYF.